One and the same sample provided the 13 T cell receptor beta chains below, sequenced in a study of blood T cell repertoires in COVID-19. Sequencing used immunoSEQ multiplex PCR; TCRdb keeps in-frame clones, though not all of them. The sample carries 43,000 or so clones, roughly 87% recorded once. The specimen was peripheral blood. Receptor source: a man between 60 and 70 years old with active COVID-19.

V gene TRBV9 combines with J gene TRBJ2-2, with D tentatively TRBD1 (6 bases). Germline V gene lookup returns CDR1 SGDLS and CDR2 YYNGEE. The length of the CDR3 is 14 residues. The V and J ends lost 0 bases and 6 bases respectively, with 9 bases between them. For the CDR3, the DNA is TGTGCCAGCAGCGTAGGTGGGGGCCCCGGGGAGCTGTTTTTT. It specifies CASSVGGGPGELFF.

V is TRBV25-1 and J is TRBJ2-5, with a weak D call TRBD1 (5 bases). Trimming cost V 7 bases and J 5 bases, with 14 bases left between them. The CDR3 loop spans 13 amino acids. Germline V gene data show CDR1 as MGHDK and CDR2 as SYGVNS. The CDR3 is CASNQGRWETQYF. DNA of the CDR3: TGTGCCAGCAACCAGGGTCGATGGGAGACCCAGTACTTC.

The chain couples TRBV19 to TRBJ2-3, with TRBD2 matching over 14 bases. J was trimmed by 2 bases and V by 7 bases; bases with no gene match: 5. Germline V lookup: CDR1 LNHDA, CDR2 SQIVND (reference sequence). This CDR3 has 16 amino acids. Written as DNA, the CDR3 is TGTGCCAGTAACCGGACTAGCGGGGGGCCCACAGATACGCAGTATTTT. Residues: CASNRTSGGPTDTQYF. Full variable domain (remainder filled in from reference TRBV19 and TRBJ2-3): DGGITQSPKYLFRKEGQNVTLSCEQNLNHDAMYWYRQDPGQGLRLIYYSQIVNDFQKGDIAEGYSVSREKKESFPLTVTSAQKNPTAFYLCASNRTSGGPTDTQYFGPGTRLTVL.

The chain has TRBV27 and TRBJ2-3; unclear D gene. The length of the CDR3 is 12 residues. The ends were cut back, 5 bases at V and 10 bases at J, with 13 bases in the middle. The V gene's germline CDR1 is MNHEY and CDR2 SMNVEV (reference sequence). The CDR3 DNA reads as TGTGCCAGCAGTACAAACAGCCATCCGCAGTATTTT. Translating gives CASSTNSHPQYF.

The CDR3 region is CAITGTGGVGSNQPQHF. CDR3 DNA: TGTGCCATAACCGGGACAGGGGGCGTTGGGAGCAATCAGCCCCAGCATTTT. The rearrangement uses TRBV28 and TRBJ1-5, with 12 bases lining up with TRBD1. Germline CDR1 is MDHEN and CDR2 is SYDVKM. V gave up 10 bases and J gave up 1 base; unmatched junction bases: 11. CDR3 length: 17 residues.

The rearrangement joins TRBV27 to TRBJ2-7; D not certain. The CDR3 consists of 11 residues. The germline gives CDR1 MNHEY, CDR2 SMNVEV (reference sequence). Trimming stripped 8 bases from V and 0 bases from J, with 5 bases between. The CDR3 DNA sequence: TGTGCCAGCTCTTCCTCCTACGAGCAGTACTTC. Translated, it gives CASSSSYEQYF.

The chain is built from TRBV6-2 or TRBV6-3 and TRBJ1-2, with TRBD1 as a possible D gene (6 bases). CDR1 is MNHEY, CDR2 SVGEGT, per germline. V dropped 2 bases and J dropped 6 bases, with 16 bases sitting between them. This CDR3 is built from 15 residues. The CDR3 DNA is TGTGCCAGCAGTTACCCCCGGGACATTACAAATGGCTACACCTTC. Translation: CASSYPRDITNGYTF.

The V call is TRBV6-5, the J call TRBJ1-4; D is perhaps TRBD1 (6 bases). The ends were cut back, 3 bases at V and 0 bases at J, with 11 bases in the middle. In germline, CDR1 is MNHEY, CDR2 SVGAGI. The CDR3 is 16 residues long. The CDR3 here is CASSYLGTSTNEKLFF. DNA for the CDR3: TGTGCCAGCAGTTATCTCGGGACATCAACTAATGAAAAACTGTTTTTT.

The genes are TRBV3-1 (or the pseudogene TRBV3-2) and TRBJ2-6, with D possibly TRBD2 on 6 matching bases. Germline CDR1 reads LGHDT; CDR2 reads YNNKEL (reference sequence). Trimming took 7 bases from V and 1 from J, leaving 8 bases between them. The CDR3 consists of 14 residues. For the CDR3, the DNA is TGTGCCAGCATGACTAGTTCTGGGGCCAACGTCCTGACTTTC. This encodes CASMTSSGANVLTF.

The J gene is TRBJ1-6, the V gene TRBV9; 9 bases are a match to TRBD1. Losses at the gene ends were 3 bases for V and 6 bases for J; bases not matched to a gene: 1. This CDR3 is built from 14 residues. Germline V gene lookup returns CDR1 SGDLS and CDR2 YYNGEE. CDR3 residues: CASSGQGGNSPLHF. DNA of the CDR3: TGTGCCAGCAGCGGACAGGGGGGTAATTCACCCCTCCACTTT.

The chain combines TRBV12-3 or TRBV12-4 with TRBJ2-2, with D perhaps matching TRBD1 (6 bases). Trimming pared 8 bases from V and 5 bases from J, leaving 9 bases between. The CDR3 spans 12 residues. The DNA for the CDR3 is TGTGCCAGCTCACAGGGAACCGGGGAGCTGTTTTTT. This gives the protein CASSQGTGELFF.

This chain connects TRBV19 to TRBJ2-7; perhaps TRBD1 as D (6 bases). Germline V lookup: CDR1 LNHDA, CDR2 SQIVND (reference sequence). The CDR3 loop spans 16 amino acids. Deletions cut 4 bases from V and 3 bases from J, with 19 bases between. The CDR3 coding sequence is TGTGCCAGTAGTACAAGGTACAGGGAGCTACGCTACGAGCAGTACTTC. Translated, it gives CASSTRYRELRYEQYF.

J is TRBJ1-2 and V is TRBV7-9; 8 bases are a match to TRBD1. Losses at the gene ends were 5 bases for V and 4 bases for J; bases not matched to a gene: 6. The CDR3 is 14 residues long. CDR1 is SEHNR, CDR2 FQNEAQ, per germline (reference sequence). The CDR3 spells CASSPTTGAYGYTF. The DNA of the CDR3 is TGTGCCAGCAGCCCAACGACAGGGGCCTATGGCTACACCTTC.